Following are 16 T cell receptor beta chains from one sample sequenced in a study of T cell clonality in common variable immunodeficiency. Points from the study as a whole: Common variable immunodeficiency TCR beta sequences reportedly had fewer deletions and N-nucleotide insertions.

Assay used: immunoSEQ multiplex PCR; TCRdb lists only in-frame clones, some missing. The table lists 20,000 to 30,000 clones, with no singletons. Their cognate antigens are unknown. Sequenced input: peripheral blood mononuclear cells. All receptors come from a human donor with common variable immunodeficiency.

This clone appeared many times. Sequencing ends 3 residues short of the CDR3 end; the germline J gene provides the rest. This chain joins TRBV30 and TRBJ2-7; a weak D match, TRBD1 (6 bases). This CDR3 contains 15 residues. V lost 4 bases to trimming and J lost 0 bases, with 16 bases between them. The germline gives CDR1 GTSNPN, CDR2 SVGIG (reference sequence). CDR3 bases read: TGTGCCTGGACCCGGGCCGGGACAAGCTCCTACGAG. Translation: CAWTRAGTSSYE. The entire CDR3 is CAWTRAGTSSYEQYF.

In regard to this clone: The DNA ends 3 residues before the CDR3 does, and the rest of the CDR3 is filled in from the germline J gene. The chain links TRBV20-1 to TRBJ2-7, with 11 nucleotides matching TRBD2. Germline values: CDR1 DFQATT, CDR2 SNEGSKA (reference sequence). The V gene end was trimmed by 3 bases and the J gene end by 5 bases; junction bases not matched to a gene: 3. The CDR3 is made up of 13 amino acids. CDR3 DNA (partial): TGCAGTGCTAGGGAACTAGCGGGAGACGAG. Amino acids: CSARELAGDE. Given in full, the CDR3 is CSARELAGDEQYF.

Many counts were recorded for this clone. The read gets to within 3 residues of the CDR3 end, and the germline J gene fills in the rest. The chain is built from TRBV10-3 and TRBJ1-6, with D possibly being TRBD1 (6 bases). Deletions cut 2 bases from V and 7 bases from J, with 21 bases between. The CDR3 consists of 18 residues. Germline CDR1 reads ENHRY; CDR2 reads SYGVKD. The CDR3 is CAISEMGTGKLGNSPLHF. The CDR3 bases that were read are TGTGCCATCAGTGAGATGGGAACAGGGAAGTTGGGGAATTCACCC.

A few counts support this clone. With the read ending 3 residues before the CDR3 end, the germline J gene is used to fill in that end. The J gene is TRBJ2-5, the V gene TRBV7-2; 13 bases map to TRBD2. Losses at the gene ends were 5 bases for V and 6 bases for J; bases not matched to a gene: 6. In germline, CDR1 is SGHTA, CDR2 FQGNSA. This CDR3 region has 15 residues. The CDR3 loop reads CASSLGLAGLQTQYF. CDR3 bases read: TGTGCCAGCAGCCTGGGACTAGCGGGGCTTCAGACC.

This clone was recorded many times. The chain's CDR3 is CASGTVSYEQYF. Partial CDR3 DNA: TGTGCCAGCGGGACAGTTTCCTACGAG. The chain carries TRBV2 and TRBJ2-7; 7 nucleotides agree with TRBD1. The read gets to within 3 residues of the CDR3 end, and the germline J gene fills in the rest. V was pared by 8 bases and J by 1 base, with 2 bases of the junction left unmatched. Germline CDR1 is SNHLY and CDR2 is FYNNEI. This CDR3 is built from 12 residues.

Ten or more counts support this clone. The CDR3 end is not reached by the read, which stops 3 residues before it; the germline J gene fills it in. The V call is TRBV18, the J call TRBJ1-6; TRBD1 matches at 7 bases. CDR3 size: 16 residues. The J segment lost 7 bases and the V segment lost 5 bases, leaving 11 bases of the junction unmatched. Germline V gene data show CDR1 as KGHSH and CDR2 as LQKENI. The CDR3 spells CASSSLSGTENSPLHF. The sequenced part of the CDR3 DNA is TGTGCCAGCTCATCTTTGTCCGGGACAGAGAATTCACCC.

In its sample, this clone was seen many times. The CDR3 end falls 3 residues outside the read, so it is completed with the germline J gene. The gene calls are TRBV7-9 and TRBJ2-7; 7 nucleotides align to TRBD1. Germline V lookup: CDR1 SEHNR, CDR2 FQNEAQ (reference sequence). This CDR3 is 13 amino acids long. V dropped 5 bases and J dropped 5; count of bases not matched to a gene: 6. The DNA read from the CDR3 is TGTGCCAGCAGCGTCAGGGGGAAAGACGAG. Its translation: CASSVRGKDE. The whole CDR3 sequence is CASSVRGKDEQYF.

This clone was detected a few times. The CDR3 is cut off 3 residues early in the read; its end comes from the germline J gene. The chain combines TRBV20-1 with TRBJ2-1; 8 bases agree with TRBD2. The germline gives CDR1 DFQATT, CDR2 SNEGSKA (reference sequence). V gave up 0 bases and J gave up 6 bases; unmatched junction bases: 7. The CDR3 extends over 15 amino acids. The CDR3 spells CSARDRGGAINEQFF. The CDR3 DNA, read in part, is TGCAGTGCTAGAGATCGGGGGGGGGCGATCAATGAG.

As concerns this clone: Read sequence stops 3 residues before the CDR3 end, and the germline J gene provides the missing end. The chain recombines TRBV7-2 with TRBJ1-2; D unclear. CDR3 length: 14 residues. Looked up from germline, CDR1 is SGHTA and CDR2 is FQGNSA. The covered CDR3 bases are TGTGCCAGCAGCCCTTACAGAGGGTTTTGGGGC. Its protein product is CASSPYRGFWG. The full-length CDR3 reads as CASSPYRGFWGYTF.

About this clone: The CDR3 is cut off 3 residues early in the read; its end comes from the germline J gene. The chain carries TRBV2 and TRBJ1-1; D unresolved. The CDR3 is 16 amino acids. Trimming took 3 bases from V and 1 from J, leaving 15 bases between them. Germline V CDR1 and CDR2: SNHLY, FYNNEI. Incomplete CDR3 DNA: TGTGCCAGCAGTGATCTGGGCCCCATAGGGAACACTGAA. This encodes CASSDLGPIGNTE. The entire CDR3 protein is CASSDLGPIGNTEAFF.

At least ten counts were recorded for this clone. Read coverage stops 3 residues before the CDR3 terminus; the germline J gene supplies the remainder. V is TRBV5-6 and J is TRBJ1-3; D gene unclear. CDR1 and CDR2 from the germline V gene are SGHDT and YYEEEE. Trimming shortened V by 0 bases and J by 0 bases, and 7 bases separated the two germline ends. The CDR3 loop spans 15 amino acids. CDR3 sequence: CASSLEPISGNTIYF. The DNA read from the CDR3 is TGTGCCAGCAGCTTGGAGCCGATCTCTGGAAACACC.

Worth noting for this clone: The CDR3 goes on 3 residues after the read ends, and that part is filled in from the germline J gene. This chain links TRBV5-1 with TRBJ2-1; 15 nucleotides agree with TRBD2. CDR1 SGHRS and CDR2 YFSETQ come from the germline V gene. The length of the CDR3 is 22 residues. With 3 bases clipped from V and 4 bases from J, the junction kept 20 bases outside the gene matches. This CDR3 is CASSSGGLRTSGGAKRYNEQFF. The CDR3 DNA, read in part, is TGCGCCAGCAGCTCAGGGGGGCTTCGGACTAGCGGGGGGGCCAAGAGGTACAATGAG.

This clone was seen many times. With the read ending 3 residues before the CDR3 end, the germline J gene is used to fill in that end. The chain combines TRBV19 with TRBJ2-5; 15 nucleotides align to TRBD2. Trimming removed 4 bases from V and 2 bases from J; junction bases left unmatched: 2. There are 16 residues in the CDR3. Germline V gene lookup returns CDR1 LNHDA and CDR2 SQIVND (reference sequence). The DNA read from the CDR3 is TGTGCCAGTAGTACGGGACTAGCGGGGGGACAAGAGACC. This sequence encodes CASSTGLAGGQET. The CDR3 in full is CASSTGLAGGQETQYF.

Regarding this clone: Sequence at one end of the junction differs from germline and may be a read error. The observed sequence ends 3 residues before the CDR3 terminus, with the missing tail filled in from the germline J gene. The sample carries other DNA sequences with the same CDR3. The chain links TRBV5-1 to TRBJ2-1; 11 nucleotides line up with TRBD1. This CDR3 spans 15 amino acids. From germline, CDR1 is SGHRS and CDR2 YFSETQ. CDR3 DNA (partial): TGTGCCAGCAGCAGCACCGGGACAGGGGGGGATGAG. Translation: CASSSTGTGGDE. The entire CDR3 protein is CASSSTGTGGDEQFF.

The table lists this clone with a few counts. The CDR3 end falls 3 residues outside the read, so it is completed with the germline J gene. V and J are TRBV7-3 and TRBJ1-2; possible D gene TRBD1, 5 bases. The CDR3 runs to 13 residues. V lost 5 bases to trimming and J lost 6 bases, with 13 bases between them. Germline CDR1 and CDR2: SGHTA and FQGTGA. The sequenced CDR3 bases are TGTGCCAGCAGCCGAGGGGAAGTTCATGGC. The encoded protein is CASSRGEVHG. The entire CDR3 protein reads CASSRGEVHGYTF.

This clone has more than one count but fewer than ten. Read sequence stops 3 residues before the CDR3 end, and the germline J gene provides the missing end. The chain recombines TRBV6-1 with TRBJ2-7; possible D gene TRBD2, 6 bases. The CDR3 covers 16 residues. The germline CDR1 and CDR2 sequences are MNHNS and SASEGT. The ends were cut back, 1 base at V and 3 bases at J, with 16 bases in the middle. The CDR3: CASSEEWSSGGYEQYF. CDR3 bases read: TGTGCCAGCAGTGAAGAGTGGAGTAGCGGAGGCTACGAG.